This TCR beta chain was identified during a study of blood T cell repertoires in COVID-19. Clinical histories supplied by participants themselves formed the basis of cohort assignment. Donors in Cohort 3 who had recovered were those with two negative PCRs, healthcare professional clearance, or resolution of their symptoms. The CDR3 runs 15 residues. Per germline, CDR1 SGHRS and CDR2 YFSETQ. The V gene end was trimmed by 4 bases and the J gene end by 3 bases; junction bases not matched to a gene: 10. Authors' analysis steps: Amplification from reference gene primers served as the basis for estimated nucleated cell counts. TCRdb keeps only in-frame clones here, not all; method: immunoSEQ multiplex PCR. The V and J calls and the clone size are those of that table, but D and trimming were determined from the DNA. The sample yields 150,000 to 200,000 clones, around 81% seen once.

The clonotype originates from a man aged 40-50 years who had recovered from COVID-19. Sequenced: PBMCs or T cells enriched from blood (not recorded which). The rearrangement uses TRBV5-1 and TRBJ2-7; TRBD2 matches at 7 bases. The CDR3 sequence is CASSNVGGRDYEQYF. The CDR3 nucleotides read TGCGCCAGCAGCAACGTCGGGGGGAGAGACTACGAGCAGTACTTC.